The sequence of this T cell receptor beta chain was determined in a study of Graves' ophthalmopathy and Graves' hyperthyroidism. Study-level information: Sampling took place at initial diagnosis, with peripheral blood obtained before any treatment.

Germline V gene sequence: CDR1 SNHLY, CDR2 FYNNEI. The CDR3 covers 13 residues. The authors amplified TCR beta CDR3 regions from RNA transcripts. Scientists carried out first-round RT-PCR using HTBI primers and then a second-round multiplex PCR. A single record per CDR3 protein comes from TCRdb applying MiXCR to the multiplex PCR reads. The sample holds over 650,000 distinct CDR3 sequences, approximately 39% seen once. Comment on this clonotype: The junction does not match germline at one end; this may be a read error.

The receptor was isolated from an adult man with Graves' ophthalmopathy. The V call is TRBV2, the J call TRBJ2-1; D gene uncertain. Sequences were obtained from peripheral blood. The DNA of the CDR3 is TGTGCCAGCAGGGAAGACACGTACAATGAGCAGTTCTTC. It codes for CASREDTYNEQFF.